The rows below give T cell receptor beta chains drawn from one sample of a study of blood T cell repertoires in COVID-19. Method: immunoSEQ multiplex PCR; TCRdb's copy keeps in-frame clones and lacks some. The sample shows roughly 150,000 clones, roughly 84% of them seen only once. The sequencing sample was made of PBMCs or T cells enriched from blood (not recorded which). The origin of the receptors is a man between 65 and 85 years old who had been exposed to COVID-19. Each CDR3 is given with its conserved first and last residue. Fields, in order: V gene, J gene, clone size, D gene, CDR3 DNA, CDR3 protein. D genes are given only for firm matches. Part of the rows lack a size; the others show once, few, many or a class for expanded clones.

>TRBV6-1|TRBJ2-7|-|-
TGTGCCAGCAGTGAAGGGAGGCACGAGCAGTACTTC
CASSEGRHEQYF
>TRBV5-4|TRBJ2-7|-|-
TGTGCCAGCAGCTCAGGGGTGGCTCCGGACGAGCAGTACTTC
CASSSGVAPDEQYF
>TRBV30|TRBJ2-7|-|TRBD2
TGTGCCTGGAACGGAGGGGAGTATTTAGCGGGGGCCATTTCCCTCGAGCAGTACTTC
CAWNGGEYLAGAISLEQYF
>TRBV28|TRBJ1-5|-|TRBD1
TGTGCCAGTATTGGGCAGGGGGCCGGGAATCAGCCCCAGCATTTT
CASIGQGAGNQPQHF
>TRBV5-4|TRBJ1-4|-|TRBD1
TGTGCCAGCAGCGCCGGGGGGACAGGGAGTGAAAAACTGTTTTTT
CASSAGGTGSEKLFF
>TRBV5-1|TRBJ1-2|-|-
TGCGCCAGCAGCCCCGGGGTTGGGGGGAACCCCAACTATGGCTACACCTTC
CASSPGVGGNPNYGYTF
>TRBV29-1|TRBJ1-1|many|-
TGCAGCGCCCCCTCACCCACAGATAACACTGAAGCTTTCTTT
CSAPSPTDNTEAFF
>TRBV27|TRBJ1-4|-|TRBD1
TGTGCCAGCAGCCCACTTCAGGGGGAATGGGGTGAAAAACTGTTTTTT
CASSPLQGEWGEKLFF
>TRBV29-1|TRBJ1-1|-|TRBD1
TGCAGCGCCGGACAGGGGAACACTGAAGCTTTCTTT
CSAGQGNTEAFF
>TRBV2|TRBJ1-6|-|-
TGTGCCAGCAGTGGGGGGCCAGCAAATTCACCCCTCCACTTT
CASSGGPANSPLHF
>TRBV4-3|TRBJ2-2|-|-
TGCGCCAGCAGTCCCCAAGGGGTGAACACCGGGGAGCTGTTTTTT
CASSPQGVNTGELFF
>TRBV7-8|TRBJ1-3|-|-
TGTGCCAGCAGCTTAGGGACAGCCGCCTCTGGAAACACCATATATTTT
CASSLGTAASGNTIYF
>TRBV2|TRBJ2-1|-|TRBD1
TGTGCCAGCACGGGACAGTACAATGAGCAGTTCTTC
CASTGQYNEQFF
>TRBV19|TRBJ1-5|-|-
TGTGCCAGTAGTACCTTCCAGGGTAATCAGCCCCAGCATTTT
CASSTFQGNQPQHF
>TRBV29-1|TRBJ1-1|once|-
TGCAGCGCCCTAAGGGGGAGCAGCGGCACTGAAGCTTTCTTT
CSALRGSSGTEAFF
>TRBV4-1|TRBJ2-1|-|-
TGCGCCAGCAGCCAGCGAGCCCTGGGGCCACACCCAGGGTACAATGAGCAGTTCTTC
CASSQRALGPHPGYNEQFF
>TRBV6-1|TRBJ1-2|-|-
TGTGCCAGCAGTGAAGCTAACCGGGACACCTACTATGGCTACACCTTC
CASSEANRDTYYGYTF
>TRBV19|TRBJ2-3|once|-
TGTGCCAGTAGTACGTCTTTGCCCAGAGGCTCAGATACGCAGTATTTT
CASSTSLPRGSDTQYF
>TRBV6-5|TRBJ2-1|-|TRBD2
TGTGCCAGCAGTTACTCGAGGACTAGCGGGTACAATGAGCAGTTCTTC
CASSYSRTSGYNEQFF
>TRBV18|TRBJ1-1|-|-
TGTGCCAGCTCACCTACCCGCCGGGGGGGGACCACTGAAGCTTTCTTT
CASSPTRRGGTTEAFF
>TRBV4-3|TRBJ2-7|-|TRBD1
TGCGCCAGCAGCCAAGGAAGGGACAGCAGTTACGAGCAGTACTTC
CASSQGRDSSYEQYF
>TRBV18|TRBJ2-5|-|TRBD2
TGTGCCAGCTCACCCCAAGATGCGGGAGGCCAAGAGACCCAGTACTTC
CASSPQDAGGQETQYF
>TRBV5-1|TRBJ2-7|-|TRBD2
TGCGCCAGCAGCGCCGGGACCGGGACTAGCGTTGACGAGCAGTACTTC
CASSAGTGTSVDEQYF
>TRBV6-5|TRBJ1-3|-|-
TGTGCCAGTCTTTTTGGAAACACCATATATTTT
CASLFGNTIYF
>TRBV28|TRBJ2-3|-|-
TGTGCCAGCAGAACTTCACTCCTAGTCGATACGCAGTATTTT
CASRTSLLVDTQYF
>TRBV7-2|TRBJ2-7|-|-
TGTGCCAGCAGCTCAGCACCTTTAGGGGCCTACGAGCAGTACTTC
CASSSAPLGAYEQYF
>TRBV11-2|TRBJ1-1|-|-
TGTGCCAGCAGCTTGGGGAGGGCTGGGGCTTTCTTT
CASSLGRAGAFF